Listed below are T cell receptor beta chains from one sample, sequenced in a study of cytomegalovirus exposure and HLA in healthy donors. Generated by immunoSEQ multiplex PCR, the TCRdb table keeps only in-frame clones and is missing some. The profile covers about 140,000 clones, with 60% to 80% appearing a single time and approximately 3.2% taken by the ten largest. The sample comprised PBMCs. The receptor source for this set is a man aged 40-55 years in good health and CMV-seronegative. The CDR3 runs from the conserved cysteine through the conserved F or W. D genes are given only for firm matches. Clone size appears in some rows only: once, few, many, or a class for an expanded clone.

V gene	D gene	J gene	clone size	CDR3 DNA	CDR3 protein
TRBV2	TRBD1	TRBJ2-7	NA	TGTGCCAGCAGTTCCGGGACAGGGCCCTACGAGCAGTACTTC	CASSSGTGPYEQYF
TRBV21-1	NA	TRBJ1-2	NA	TGTGCCAGCAGCAAAGCAGGACAGGGGCCCACTAACTATGGCTACACCTTC	CASSKAGQGPTNYGYTF
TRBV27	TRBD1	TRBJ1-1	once	TGTGCCAGCAGTTCCCGGACAGGCCGGGCCGAAGCTTTCTTT	CASSSRTGRAEAFF
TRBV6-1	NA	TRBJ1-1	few	TGTGCCAGCAGAAACGACAGATACACTGAAGCTTTCTTT	CASRNDRYTEAFF
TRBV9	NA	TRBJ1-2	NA	TGTGCCAGCAATCGGGGAACTAACTATGGCTACACCTTC	CASNRGTNYGYTF
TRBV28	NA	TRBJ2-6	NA	TGTGCCAGCACACTACTCTCTGGGGCCAACGTCCTGACTTTC	CASTLLSGANVLTF
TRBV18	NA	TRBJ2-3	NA	TGTGCCAGCTCCCCGACTCAGGGTTGGAATACGCAGTATTTT	CASSPTQGWNTQYF
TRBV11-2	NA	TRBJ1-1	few	TGTGCCAGCAGCACCGACAGTTTTGAAGCTTTCTTT	CASSTDSFEAFF
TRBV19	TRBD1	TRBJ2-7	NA	TGTGCCCCCAGGGGGAACGAGCAGTACTTC	CAPRGNEQYF
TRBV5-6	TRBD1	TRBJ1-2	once	TGTGCCAGCAGCTACTTAAGCTTACAGGGGAACGGCTACACCTTC	CASSYLSLQGNGYTF
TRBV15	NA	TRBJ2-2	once	TGTGCCACCAGCAGAGATAACGTCCGGGGTAACACCGGGGAGCTGTTTTTT	CATSRDNVRGNTGELFF
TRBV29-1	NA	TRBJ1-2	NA	TGCAGCGTGACCAGATCGTCCGACTACGTGTCGGGCTACACCTTC	CSVTRSSDYVSGYTF
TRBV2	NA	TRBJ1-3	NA	TGTGCCAGCCTCCTCTTACAGGGTTCAGGAAACACCATATATTTT	CASLLLQGSGNTIYF
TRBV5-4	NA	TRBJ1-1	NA	TGTGCCAGCAGCCCTAGCCCGGGCTACCGGTTAGCTTTCTTT	CASSPSPGYRLAFF
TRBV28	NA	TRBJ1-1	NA	TGTGCCAGCAGTCCTCGTAGGGGGTTTTTCCTTGAAGCTTTCTTT	CASSPRRGFFLEAFF
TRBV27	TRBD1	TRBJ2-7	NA	TGTGCCAGCAGTCCGCGGACAGGGGAAGGTTCCTACGAGCAGTACTTC	CASSPRTGEGSYEQYF
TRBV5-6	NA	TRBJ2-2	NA	TGTGCCAGCAGCCTTAGAAGGGGCAGTGAGGTCGGGGAGCTGTTTTTT	CASSLRRGSEVGELFF
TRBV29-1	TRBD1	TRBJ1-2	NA	TGCAGCGGTATGACAGGGATTCAGGGCTACACCTTC	CSGMTGIQGYTF
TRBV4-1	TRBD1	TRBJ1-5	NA	TGCGCCAGCAGCCAACCGGACAGGTCGAATCAGCCCCAGCATTTT	CASSQPDRSNQPQHF
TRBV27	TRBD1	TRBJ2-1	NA	TGTGCCAGCAGAACTGACAGGGTAGGGAATGAGCAGTTCTTC	CASRTDRVGNEQFF
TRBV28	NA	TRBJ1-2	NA	TGTGCCAGCAGTTGGACAGTTCATTCTAACTATGGCTACACCTTC	CASSWTVHSNYGYTF
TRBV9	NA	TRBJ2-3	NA	TGTGCCAGCAGCGTAGCTCAAGCCCGTGGTGGTACGCAGTATTTT	CASSVAQARGGTQYF
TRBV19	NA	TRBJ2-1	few	TGTGCCAGTAGCGGGGGATACAATGAGCAGTTCTTC	CASSGGYNEQFF
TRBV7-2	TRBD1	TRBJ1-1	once	TGTGCCAGCAGTAGACGGACAGGAGAAGAGAACACTGAAGCTTTCTTT	CASSRRTGEENTEAFF
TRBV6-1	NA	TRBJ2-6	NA	TGTGCCAGCAGTGGAGGGAGATCTGGGGCCAACGTCCTGACTTTC	CASSGGRSGANVLTF
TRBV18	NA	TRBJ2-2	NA	TGTGCCAGCTCACCGGGCGCCACCGGGGAGCTGTTTTTT	CASSPGATGELFF
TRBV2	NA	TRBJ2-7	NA	TGTGCCAGCACCAGGGCCGACTTCTCGCTGTACGAGCAGTACTTC	CASTRADFSLYEQYF
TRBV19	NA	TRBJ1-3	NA	TGTGCCAGTAGTATCGAGTCGGTCTTCTCTGGAAACACCATATATTTT	CASSIESVFSGNTIYF
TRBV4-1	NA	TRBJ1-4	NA	TGCGCCAGCAGCGCCAGGGTTAGTGAAAAACTGTTTTTT	CASSARVSEKLFF
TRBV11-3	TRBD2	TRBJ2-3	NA	TGTGCCAGCAGCTTAGGTAGCGGGGGGGCCCGTGGCACAGATACGCAGTATTTT	CASSLGSGGARGTDTQYF
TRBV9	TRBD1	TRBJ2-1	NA	TGTGCCAGCAGCGTCGCCGGGACAGCCTACAATGAGCAGTTCTTC	CASSVAGTAYNEQFF
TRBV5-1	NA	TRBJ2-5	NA	TGCGCCAGCAGCTCTACTCCTACAGGGCTGGAGACCCAGTACTTC	CASSSTPTGLETQYF
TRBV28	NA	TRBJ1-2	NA	TGTGCCAGCAGTTTACCCAGCGAGCAGGGAACCGACTATGGCTACACCTTC	CASSLPSEQGTDYGYTF
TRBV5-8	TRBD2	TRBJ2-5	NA	TGTGCCAGCAGCTTTGGGACTAGCGTCAACCAAGAGACCCAGTACTTC	CASSFGTSVNQETQYF
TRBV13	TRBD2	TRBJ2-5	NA	TGTGCCAGCAGCTTAGCAGAAGCGGGGGGAGGAGAGACCCAGTACTTC	CASSLAEAGGGETQYF
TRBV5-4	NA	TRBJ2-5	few	TGTGCCAGCGGGTCAAAGGGACACGGAGGAGAGACCCAGTACTTC	CASGSKGHGGETQYF
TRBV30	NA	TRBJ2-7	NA	TGTGGGGGCGGGGGCCCTACCTCCTACGAGCAGTACTTC	CGGGGPTSYEQYF
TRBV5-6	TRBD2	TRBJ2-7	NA	TGTGCCACCCGTTGGGAGGGATCGGTCGAGCAGTACTTC	CATRWEGSVEQYF
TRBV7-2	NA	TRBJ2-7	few	TGTGCCAGCAGCTTATCAGGGAGGACCTACGAGCAGTACTTC	CASSLSGRTYEQYF
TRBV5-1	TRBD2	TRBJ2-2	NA	TGCGCCAGCAGCGTAGCGGGGGGGCCGGGAACCGGGGAGCTGTTTTTT	CASSVAGGPGTGELFF
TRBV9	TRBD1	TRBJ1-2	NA	TGTGCCAGCAGCGTAGCCCTTACGACAGGGGCGTCTGGCTACACCTTC	CASSVALTTGASGYTF
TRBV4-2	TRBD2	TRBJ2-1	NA	TGTGCCAGCAGCCCCCCGAGCGGGGGGGTCAATGAGCAGTTCTTC	CASSPPSGGVNEQFF
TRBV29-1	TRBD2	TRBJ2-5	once	TGCAGCGTTGAGCTAGCGGCCGAAGAGACCCAGTACTTC	CSVELAAEETQYF
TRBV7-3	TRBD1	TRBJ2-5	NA	TGTGCCAGCAGCCGGACAGGGAGTCAAGAGACCCAGTACTTC	CASSRTGSQETQYF
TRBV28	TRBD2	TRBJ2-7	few	TGTGCCAGCAGACCTAGCGGCTCCTACGAGCAGTACTTC	CASRPSGSYEQYF
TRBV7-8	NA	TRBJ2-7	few	TGTGCCAGCAGCTTAGAACAGGACCTCTACGAGCAGTACTTC	CASSLEQDLYEQYF